Reported below is one TCR beta chain. These data are taken from a study of blood T cell repertoires in COVID-19. Sequenced by immunoSEQ multiplex PCR; TCRdb stores in-frame clones only, minus some. Of approximately 200,000 clones in the sample, 89% are singletons; the top ten hold under 3%. The CDR3 consists of 12 residues. Germline V gene data show CDR1 as KGHSH and CDR2 as LQKENI. Deletions cut 0 bases from V and 6 bases from J, with 6 bases between. The sample was PBMCs or T cells enriched from blood (not recorded which). The source of this sequence is a woman aged 35 to 49 with acute COVID-19. This chain joins TRBV18 and TRBJ2-7; D gene uncertain. CDR3 loop: CASSPPGLEQYF. CDR3 DNA sequence: TGTGCCAGCTCACCACCCGGTCTCGAGCAGTACTTC.